The source of this T cell receptor (beta chain) is a study of T cell responses to AZD1222 COVID-19 vaccine. Study-wide results and caveats: With dominance at 160-218 and 743-854, vaccine-associated CD4 TCRs spanned spike. In all cases, repertoires were sampled only after the peak T cell response. Two AZD1222 doses significantly raised spike-specific TCR breadth and depth over controls. Donors were chiefly white British, with a greater number of females, and clonal diversity was perhaps underestimated.

There are 13 residues in the CDR3. Trimming pared 1 base from V and 4 bases from J, leaving 7 bases between. CDR1 is LNHDA, CDR2 SQIVND, per germline (reference sequence). Clones were sequenced by immunoSEQ multiplex PCR, and TCRdb holds only the in-frame ones, with some missing. In the table there are 100,000 to 120,000 clones, around 88% of which are singletons. Worth noting for this clone: The antigen is not known.

V usage is TRBV19 and J usage is TRBJ1-2, with D maybe TRBD1 (5 bases). Here the sequenced sample was peripheral blood, taken 28 days after the second AZD1222 dose. The origin of this receptor is an adult who received the AZD1222 COVID-19 vaccine. The CDR3 DNA is TGTGCCAGTAGTATAGGACAGTCCTATGGCTACACCTTC. Its protein product is CASSIGQSYGYTF.